A selection of T cell receptor beta chains follows, all from one sample in a study of technical replicates of blood from a few donors. Some clones are missing from TCRdb's copy, which holds only in-frame ones; the method was immunoSEQ multiplex PCR. The repertoire holds around 70,000 clones, with under 95% as singletons. What was sequenced was T cells isolated from PBMCs. The origin of the receptors is a human donor in good health. Both conserved end residues are trimmed from each CDR3. The D gene is left open where the match is weak.

V: TRBV19
J: TRBJ1-1
D: TRBD1
CDR3: ASGGQMNTEAF

V: TRBV29-1
J: TRBJ1-3
D: NA
CDR3: SVVALRASGNTIY

V: TRBV28
J: TRBJ2-1
D: NA
CDR3: ASSFQGGHNEQF

V: TRBV4-1
J: TRBJ2-7
D: TRBD2
CDR3: ASSQSAASGYEQY

V: TRBV19
J: TRBJ1-2
D: TRBD1
CDR3: ASSIDHGTDNYGYT

V: TRBV10-3
J: TRBJ2-7
D: NA
CDR3: AISVLQESSYEQY

V: TRBV30
J: TRBJ2-7
D: NA
CDR3: AWSANYEQY

V: TRBV9
J: TRBJ2-2
D: TRBD2
CDR3: ASSRHRRTSTNTGELF

V: TRBV6-1
J: TRBJ2-3
D: NA
CDR3: ASFEMGEEDTQY

V: TRBV9
J: TRBJ2-1
D: NA
CDR3: ASSVRTQGFSYNEQF

V: TRBV5-1
J: TRBJ2-3
D: TRBD1
CDR3: ASSSGQGRTDTQY

V: TRBV4-3
J: TRBJ1-5
D: NA
CDR3: ASSQGAGEGNQPQH

V: TRBV11-3
J: TRBJ2-1
D: NA
CDR3: ASSPRDSGSSYNEQF

V: TRBV11-2
J: TRBJ1-5
D: TRBD1
CDR3: ASSEGGTGQPQH

V: TRBV4-1
J: TRBJ1-4
D: TRBD1
CDR3: ASSQTPGGTNEKLF

V: TRBV27
J: TRBJ2-2
D: TRBD2
CDR3: ASSVLAGVGNTGELF

V: TRBV4-1
J: TRBJ2-5
D: NA
CDR3: ASSQVTGAGETQY

V: TRBV4-2
J: TRBJ2-7
D: NA
CDR3: ASSQDGAGGALAYEQY

V: TRBV9
J: TRBJ1-4
D: NA
CDR3: ASSAPGGGVGQEKLF

V: TRBV7-7
J: TRBJ2-2
D: TRBD2
CDR3: ASAAGDVNTGELF

V: TRBV19
J: TRBJ1-4
D: NA
CDR3: ASNYGLWGRAGSNEKLF

V: TRBV9
J: TRBJ2-2
D: NA
CDR3: ASSLTRGTGELF